Following are 27 T cell receptor beta chains from one sample sequenced in a study of T cells in localized non-small cell lung cancer. The repertoire was sequenced with immunoSEQ multiplex PCR; TCRdb's copy has only in-frame clones and lacks some. The sample lists 2,700 or so clones, approximately 30% seen once, with approximately 17% in the top ten. The sequences come from normal lung tissue next to the tumor, collected before any cancer treatment. All receptors derive from a woman aged 35 to 69 with stage II squamous cell lung carcinoma.

This clone is deemed medium-sized. The chain carries TRBV11-3 and TRBJ1-3; possible D gene TRBD1, 5 bases. Germline lookup yields CDR1 SGHNT and CDR2 YENEEA. This CDR3 comprises 15 residues. The V end lost 5 bases, the J end lost 3 bases, and 14 bases lay between the germline ends. CDR3 protein: CASSGGGTDGNTIYF. The CDR3 region has the DNA TGTGCCAGCAGCGGGGGGGGTACGGATGGAAACACCATATATTTT.

The chain uses TRBV11-3 and TRBJ1-4; D ambiguous. The CDR3 sequence is 15 residues long. V was trimmed by 3 bases and J by 0 bases, leaving 8 bases between them. CDR1 is SGHNT and CDR2 is YENEEA in the germline V gene. CDR3 residues: CASSLVDATNEKLFF. CDR3 coding DNA: TGTGCCAGCAGCTTGGTTGACGCAACTAATGAAAAACTGTTTTTT. The whole variable domain, remainder taken from reference TRBV11-3 and TRBJ1-4, is EAGVVQSPRYKIIEKKQPVAFWCNPISGHNTLYWYLQNLGQGPELLIRYENEEAVDDSQLPKDRFSAERLKGVDSTLKIQPAELGDSAVYLCASSLVDATNEKLFFGSGTQLSVL.

The chain couples TRBV18 to TRBJ1-1, with 8 bases matching TRBD1. The CDR3 spans 15 residues. The germline V gene encodes CDR1 KGHSH and CDR2 LQKENI. Trimming took 3 bases from V and 5 from J; bases not matched to a gene: 8. CDR3 DNA sequence: TGTGCCAGCTCACCCCAAGGACAGGGTGGAACTGAAGCTTTCTTT. It yields the protein CASSPQGQGGTEAFF.

This clone was seen more than once but under ten times. The rearrangement links TRBV6-8 to TRBJ1-5, with D perhaps matching TRBD1 (6 bases). The germline V gene has CDR1 MNHGY and CDR2 SAAAGT. This CDR3 has 15 amino acids. The V end was cut by 4 bases, the J end by 4 bases, with 14 bases between. This chain's CDR3 is CASSLTGTSNQPQHF. CDR3 sequence (DNA): TGTGCCAGCAGTTTAACCGGGACATCAAATCAGCCCCAGCATTTT.

This clone is medium-sized by share. This rearrangement joins TRBV6-8 to TRBJ2-2; 9 nucleotides line up with TRBD1. The J segment lost 5 bases and the V segment lost 8 bases, leaving 9 bases of the junction unmatched. The germline CDR1 and CDR2 sequences are MNHGY and SAAAGT. This CDR3 comprises 15 residues. The CDR3 coding sequence is TGTGCCAGCCTAGACGGACAGGGGTGGACCGGGGAGCTGTTTTTT. Translation: CASLDGQGWTGELFF.

The sample holds a few counts of this clone. The V gene is TRBV9, the J gene TRBJ2-7; D is undetermined. Germline V CDR1 and CDR2: SGDLS, YYNGEE. The CDR3 runs to 14 residues. The V end was cut by 0 bases, the J end by 5 bases, with 12 bases between. This chain's CDR3 is CASSVAPGGDEQYF. In DNA, the CDR3 is TGTGCCAGCAGCGTAGCCCCAGGCGGAGACGAGCAGTACTTC.

DNA for the CDR3: TGTGCCAGCAGTGAAGTGGGGGATTCACCCCTCCACTTT. Translated: CASSEVGDSPLHF. The chain has TRBV6-1 and TRBJ1-6; D possibly corresponds to TRBD1 (5 bases). CDR3 length: 13 residues. Trimming stripped 1 base from V and 8 bases from J, with 6 bases between. Germline assignment: CDR1 MNHNS and CDR2 SASEGT.

This clone was counted between two and nine times. V is TRBV6-8 and J is TRBJ2-7; 8 bases match TRBD1. V shed 5 bases, J shed 1 base, and the junction held 4 bases outside the gene matches. This CDR3 contains 14 residues. Per germline, CDR1 MNHGY and CDR2 SAAAGT. CDR3: CASSGQGRSYEQYF. As DNA, the CDR3 is TGTGCCAGCAGTGGACAGGGAAGGTCCTACGAGCAGTACTTC.

V gene TRBV29-1 combines with J gene TRBJ2-7; D gene unclear. The CDR3 covers 15 residues. V shed 4 bases and J shed 0 bases, with 16 bases lying between them. Per the germline V gene, CDR1 is SQVTM and CDR2 is ANQGSEA. CDR3 amino acids: CSVGRTDANSYEQYF. The CDR3, as DNA: TGCAGCGTTGGAAGAACGGACGCGAACTCCTACGAGCAGTACTTC.

With respect to this clone: One end of the junction fails to match germline, which may point to a read error. The V gene is TRBV6-8, the J gene TRBJ2-3, with 9 positions matching TRBD2. The CDR3 extends over 15 amino acids. The germline CDR1 and CDR2 sequences are MNHGY and SAAAGT. The CDR3 here is CASSDSSGGTDTQYF. CDR3 sequence (DNA): TGTGCCAGCAGTGACTCTAGCGGGGGCACAGATACGCAGTATTTT.

This clone was recorded a few times. The chain uses TRBV6-1 and TRBJ1-5; D uncertain. With 0 bases removed from V and 16 bases from J, the gap between germline ends came to 16 bases. CDR1 is MNHNS and CDR2 is SASEGT in the germline V gene. This CDR3 is built from 13 residues. CDR3 sequence: CASSEAQTYAIHF. In nucleotides, the CDR3 is TGTGCCAGCAGTGAAGCGCAGACATATGCAATCCATTTT.

This chain connects TRBV28 to TRBJ2-7; 14 bases match TRBD2. The germline V gene encodes CDR1 MDHEN and CDR2 SYDVKM. Trimming took 4 bases from V and 4 from J; bases not matched to a gene: 15. This CDR3 contains 19 residues. CDR3 nucleotide sequence: TGTGCCAGCAGTTCCCGCGTCGGGACTAGCGGGAGAAATATATACGAGCAGTACTTC. Translated, it gives CASSSRVGTSGRNIYEQYF.

This clone turned up a few times. The genes are TRBV4-1 and TRBJ1-4; D gene ambiguous. From germline, CDR1 is MGHRA and CDR2 YSYEKL. The CDR3 sequence is 14 residues long. V was clipped by 4 bases and J by 6 bases, with 12 bases between them. The CDR3 DNA reads TGCGCCAGCAGCCTAGGCCGTGGGTATGAAAAACTGTTTTTT. Amino acids: CASSLGRGYEKLFF.

The chain recombines TRBV19 with TRBJ1-2; D might be TRBD1 (5 bases). This CDR3 region has 13 residues. CDR1 is LNHDA and CDR2 is SQIVND in the germline V gene (reference sequence). V was cut by 6 bases and J by 8 bases, with 16 bases left in between. CDR3 amino acids: CASSVGQGLGYTF. The DNA for the CDR3 is TGTGCCAGTAGCGTGGGGCAGGGCCTGGGCTACACCTTC.

In this sample, this clone turned up a few times. V gene TRBV11-3 combines with J gene TRBJ2-1; 12 bases fit TRBD2. Germline lookup yields CDR1 SGHNT and CDR2 YENEEA. The V segment lost 0 bases and the J segment 10 bases; nucleotides outside the gene matches: 7. The CDR3 extends over 16 amino acids. CDR3 loop: CASSLDLAGGRGEQFF. The CDR3 bases are TGTGCCAGCAGCTTAGATCTAGCGGGAGGGAGGGGCGAGCAGTTCTTC.

In its sample, this clone ranks as medium-sized. The chain carries TRBV28 and TRBJ2-1; 8 bases fit TRBD1. This CDR3 contains 15 residues. The germline CDR1 and CDR2 sequences are MDHEN and SYDVKM. After removal of 5 bases from V and 7 bases from J, the junction contained 10 bases not matched to a gene. CDR3 DNA: TGTGCCAGCAGTCCGGACAGGGACCTCGGGAATGAGCAGTTCTTC. Amino acids: CASSPDRDLGNEQFF. Using reference TRBV28 and TRBJ2-1 for the parts outside the CDR3, the full variable domain is DVKVTQSSRYLVKRTGEKVFLECVQDMDHENMFWYRQDPGLGLRLIYFSYDVKMKEKGDIPEGYSVSREKKERFSLILESASTNQTSMYLCASSPDRDLGNEQFFGPGTRLTVL.

The V and J genes are TRBV11-3 and TRBJ2-7; 8 positions match TRBD1. Germline CDR1 and CDR2: SGHNT and YENEEA. The length of the CDR3 is 14 residues. V shed 8 bases and J 0 bases; nucleotides not matched to a gene: 6. The CDR3 sequence is CASADRGTSYEQYF. The CDR3, as DNA: TGTGCCAGCGCTGACAGGGGTACCTCCTACGAGCAGTACTTC.

This clone has only a few counts. CDR3 nucleotide sequence: TGTGCCAGCAGCTTGGAGGTGGGCGGCAGGGGGAACAATCAGCCCCAGCATTTT. This sequence encodes CASSLEVGGRGNNQPQHF. The chain is built from TRBV11-3 and TRBJ1-5, with TRBD1 matching 7 bases. The CDR3 is 18 residues long. Trimming took 3 bases from V and 3 from J; bases not matched to a gene: 14. Germline-derived CDR1 and CDR2 are SGHNT and YENEEA.

In this sample, this clone turned up a few times. This sequence joins TRBV11-3 and TRBJ2-7, with D perhaps TRBD2 (6 bases). The CDR3 length is 15 residues. The germline CDR1 and CDR2 sequences are SGHNT and YENEEA. Trimming cost V 5 bases and J 4 bases, with 18 bases left between them. For the CDR3, the DNA is TGTGCCAGCAGCCAAGTACTTGGAGGGGTGTACGAGCAGTACTTC. It yields the protein CASSQVLGGVYEQYF.

The genes are TRBV19 and TRBJ2-1; TRBD2 agrees at 9 bases. CDR3 size: 16 residues. V dropped 6 bases and J dropped 2; count of bases not matched to a gene: 8. CDR1 LNHDA and CDR2 SQIVND come from the germline V gene (reference sequence). The CDR3 here is CASSRGAGGPYNEQFF. Written as DNA, the CDR3 is TGTGCCAGTAGCCGTGGGGCGGGAGGGCCCTACAATGAGCAGTTCTTC.

The chain recombines TRBV6-8 with TRBJ1-2; 8 bases line up with TRBD1. V trimming: 2 bases; J trimming: 0 bases; junction bases outside the gene matches: 11. Germline V gene lookup returns CDR1 MNHGY and CDR2 SAAAGT. CDR3 length equals 18 residues. The CDR3 DNA reads TGTGCCAGCAGTTACGTCGTCGACAGGGGCCCAGCTAACTATGGCTACACCTTC. Translating it yields CASSYVVDRGPANYGYTF.

The rearrangement joins TRBV18 to TRBJ2-3; 8 bases fit TRBD2. V lost 4 bases and J lost 0; bases outside the gene matches: 9. The CDR3 consists of 17 residues. From germline, CDR1 is KGHSH and CDR2 LQKENI. CDR3 DNA: TGTGCCAGCTCACAGAGGCCGGCTAGCGGGAGCACAGATACGCAGTATTTT. It translates to CASSQRPASGSTDTQYF.

The gene calls are TRBV29-1 and TRBJ1-4, with 8 bases that match TRBD1. The CDR3 totals 15 residues. Germline values: CDR1 SQVTM, CDR2 ANQGSEA. With V trimmed by 0 bases and J by 5 bases, 5 bases remained unmatched. The CDR3 DNA reads as TGCAGCGTTGAAGATCCCGGACAGGGAAATGAAAAACTGTTTTTT. The encoded protein is CSVEDPGQGNEKLFF. Combining the CDR3 with reference TRBV29-1 and TRBJ1-4 gives the whole variable domain SAVISQKPSRDICQRGTSLTIQCQVDSQVTMMFWYRQQPGQSLTLIATANQGSEATYESGFVIDKFPISRPNLTFSTLTVSNMSPEDSSIYLCSVEDPGQGNEKLFFGSGTQLSVL.

The chain links TRBV14 to TRBJ2-5, with TRBD1 as a possible D gene (5 bases). The CDR3 is 15 amino acids. From germline, CDR1 is SGHDN and CDR2 FVKESK. V dropped 0 bases and J dropped 2 bases, with 10 bases sitting between them. The CDR3: CASSQDLGPQETQYF. The CDR3 DNA sequence: TGTGCCAGCAGCCAAGATCTGGGGCCGCAAGAGACCCAGTACTTC.

This chain connects TRBV28 to TRBJ2-3; the match to TRBD2 covers 14 bases. Germline lookup yields CDR1 MDHEN and CDR2 SYDVKM. J lost 3 bases, V lost 5 bases, and 13 bases had no gene match. The CDR3 sequence is 19 residues long. CDR3 sequence: CASSGIGLAGGGRTDTQYF. DNA of the CDR3: TGTGCCAGCAGTGGAATAGGACTAGCGGGAGGTGGGCGGACAGATACGCAGTATTTT.

The V call is TRBV11-3, the J call TRBJ2-1; 13 positions agree with TRBD2. Germline values: CDR1 SGHNT, CDR2 YENEEA. The CDR3 totals 15 residues. With 1 base clipped from V and 8 bases from J, the junction kept 2 bases outside the gene matches. CDR3 loop: CASSLGGLAGHEQFF. The CDR3 DNA follows: TGTGCCAGCAGCTTAGGGGGACTAGCGGGACATGAGCAGTTCTTC.

This clone was detected a few times. The chain links TRBV6-8 to TRBJ1-1; 11 nucleotides align to TRBD1. The V gene's germline CDR1 is MNHGY and CDR2 SAAAGT. This CDR3 is built from 17 residues. J lost 5 bases, V lost 0 bases, and 8 bases had no gene match. The CDR3 reads CASSYSGTGGLRTEAFF. The DNA of the CDR3 is TGTGCCAGCAGTTACTCTGGGACAGGGGGGTTGAGGACTGAAGCTTTCTTT.